The 19 T cell receptor beta chains below were found in one sample sequenced in a study of identical twins. TCRdb reprocessed the 5' RACE reads via MiXCR and lists one record per CDR3 protein. Among 200,000 to 300,000 distinct CDR3 sequences listed, around 7% were seen once. Separately, the same data were catalogued under a study of yellow fever vaccine responses in identical twins.

The specimen sequenced was memory (CD45RO+) T cells sorted from blood. The receptors here all came from a woman in her late teens or twenties in good health.

Only a few counts were recorded for this clonotype. CDR3 DNA sequence: TGTGCCAGCACCTTACAGGGGCCTGGACCTAATGAAAAACTGTTTTTT. Its protein product is CASTLQGPGPNEKLFF. The rearrangement joins TRBV28 to TRBJ1-4; 7 nucleotides line up with TRBD1. From germline, CDR1 is MDHEN and CDR2 SYDVKM. The J segment lost 3 bases and the V segment lost 7 bases, leaving 11 bases of the junction unmatched. CDR3 length: 16 residues.

A few counts support this clonotype. The chain employs TRBV6-1 and TRBJ1-1; no clear D. The V gene lost 6 bases and the J gene lost 3 bases, with 14 bases spanning the gap. The CDR3 is 14 residues long. Looked up from germline, CDR1 is MNHNS and CDR2 is SASEGT. The CDR3 coding sequence is TGTGCCAGCAGCCCGGGTTTAGCGTACACTGAAGCTTTCTTT. This gives the protein CASSPGLAYTEAFF.

This clonotype has more than one count but fewer than ten. The chain combines TRBV28 with TRBJ1-1; TRBD1 matches at 7 bases. Germline assignment: CDR1 MDHEN and CDR2 SYDVKM. The junction had 7 bases not matched to a gene; V was cut back by 4 bases and J by 5 bases. The CDR3 is made up of 14 amino acids. The DNA for the CDR3 is TGTGCCAGCAGTTACCCAGGGGGTCGGACTGAAGCTTTCTTT. It is translated as CASSYPGGRTEAFF.

This clonotype occurred many times. This chain connects TRBV4-1 to TRBJ2-7; 9 bases line up with TRBD2. Losses at the gene ends were 2 bases for V and 2 bases for J; bases not matched to a gene: 7. This CDR3 has 16 amino acids. The V gene's germline CDR1 is MGHRA and CDR2 YSYEKL. CDR3 bases: TGCGCCAGCAGCCAATTTAGCGGGAGAGAGACCTACGAGCAGTACTTC. Amino acid sequence: CASSQFSGRETYEQYF.

In the case of this clonotype: A read error may produce the germline difference seen at one junction end. The CDR3 DNA reads TGCTGTGCTAGAGATGGTCTAGCGGGGGAAACAGATACGCAGTATTTT. Residues: CCARDGLAGETDTQYF. The chain carries TRBV20-1 and TRBJ2-3; 10 bases match TRBD2. This CDR3 comprises 16 residues. Germline V gene lookup returns CDR1 DFQATT and CDR2 SNEGSKA (reference sequence).

The chain links TRBV3-1 to TRBJ2-1; 7 nucleotides line up with TRBD1. Germline V gene lookup returns CDR1 LGHDT and CDR2 YNNKEL (reference sequence). The V segment lost 4 bases and the J segment 2 bases; nucleotides outside the gene matches: 5. This CDR3 has 15 amino acids. CDR3 loop: CASSPSGTAYNEQFF. CDR3 DNA: TGTGCCAGCAGCCCGTCCGGGACAGCCTACAATGAGCAGTTCTTC.

The CDR3 DNA follows: TGTGCCAGCAGTTTATCAAGGACTGAAGCTTTCTTT. Its protein product is CASSLSRTEAFF. This rearrangement joins TRBV12-3 or TRBV12-4 to TRBJ1-1; D is unresolved. V lost 2 bases and J lost 5, with 6 bases in between. The CDR3 is 12 residues long.

This clonotype was observed a handful of times. This sequence joins TRBV2 and TRBJ2-5, with D possibly TRBD2 on 6 matching bases. CDR3 length equals 12 residues. The germline CDR1 and CDR2 sequences are SNHLY and FYNNEI. Trimming removed 6 bases from V and 6 bases from J, with 11 bases in between. CDR3 coding DNA: TGTGCCAGCAGGGGGACTGTCAAGACCCAGTACTTC. This translates into CASRGTVKTQYF.

The V call is TRBV5-1, the J call TRBJ2-3, with D possibly TRBD1 on 5 matching bases. Between the trimmed V and J ends, which lost 7 bases and 4 bases, there was a span of 7 bases. The CDR3 has 11 amino acids. Germline values: CDR1 SGHRS, CDR2 YFSETQ. DNA of the CDR3: TGCGCCAGCCAGGGTGCAGATACGCAGTATTTT. Translated: CASQGADTQYF.

This clonotype has more than one count but fewer than ten. The chain employs TRBV28 and TRBJ1-6; the D is unclear. This CDR3 has 17 amino acids. Germline CDR1 and CDR2: MDHEN and SYDVKM. V lost 3 bases and J lost 1, with 13 bases in between. In nucleotides, the CDR3 is TGTGCCAGCAGTTTGGGCTTATCAAGTTCCTATAATTCACCCCTCCACTTT. This gives the protein CASSLGLSSSYNSPLHF.

A few counts support this clonotype. The rearrangement links TRBV6-2 or TRBV6-3 to TRBJ1-6; D may be TRBD1 (5 bases). The CDR3 contains 14 residues. Germline V gene lookup returns CDR1 MNHEY and CDR2 SVGEGT. Trimming shortened V by 2 bases and J by 8 bases, and 10 bases separated the two germline ends. This chain's CDR3 is CASSYEIGDSPLHF. The CDR3 coding sequence is TGTGCCAGCAGTTACGAAATAGGGGATTCACCCCTCCACTTT.

The chain is built from TRBV7-2 and TRBJ2-1, with 10 bases that match TRBD2. V shed 5 bases, J shed 9 bases, and the junction held 10 bases outside the gene matches. The CDR3 runs to 15 residues. CDR1 and CDR2 (germline): SGHTA, FQGNSA. This CDR3 reads CASSPKRGGPGEQFF. Here the CDR3 DNA reads TGTGCCAGCAGCCCCAAGCGGGGGGGCCCCGGTGAGCAGTTCTTC. Variable domain in full (rest from reference TRBV7-2 and TRBJ2-1): GAGVSQSPSNKVTEKGKDVELRCDPISGHTALYWYRQSLGQGLEFLIYFQGNSAPDKSGLPSDRFSAERTGGSVSTLTIQRTQQEDSAVYLCASSPKRGGPGEQFFGPGTRLTVL.

The sample holds many counts of this clonotype. CDR3 nucleotides: TGTGCCAGCAGACCTGACAGGGAGTTTTATAATTCACCCCTCCACTTT. Residues: CASRPDREFYNSPLHF. The V gene is TRBV28, the J gene TRBJ1-6, with TRBD1 matching over 7 bases. V gave up 6 bases and J gave up 4 bases; unmatched junction bases: 9. Germline V gene data show CDR1 as MDHEN and CDR2 as SYDVKM. The CDR3 is made up of 16 amino acids.

This chain uses TRBV4-2 with TRBJ2-3, with 12 bases lining up with TRBD2. The germline V gene has CDR1 LGHNA and CDR2 YNFKEQ. J gave up 5 bases and V 1 base, and 7 bases lay outside the gene matches. The CDR3 runs to 17 residues. CDR3 loop: CASSQVRPSGGEDTQYF. In nucleotides, the CDR3 is TGTGCCAGCAGCCAAGTCCGGCCTAGCGGGGGGGAAGATACGCAGTATTTT.

Remarks on this clonotype: A read error may explain this, as a much larger clone is one base away. The chain links TRBV18 to TRBJ2-5, with a weak D call TRBD2 (6 bases). The germline CDR1 and CDR2 sequences are KGHSH and LQKENI. The length of the CDR3 is 12 residues. DNA for the CDR3: TGTGCCAGCCCACCGGGGGAGGAGACCCAGTACTTC. It translates to CASPPGEETQYF.

This clonotype was seen a few times. V gene TRBV29-1 combines with J gene TRBJ2-1; 12 nucleotides match TRBD2. This CDR3 region has 14 residues. V lost 7 bases and J lost 6; bases outside the gene matches: 7. Germline V gene data show CDR1 as SQVTM and CDR2 as ANQGSEA. CDR3 sequence (DNA): TGCAGCGGCCTACCGGGACTAGCGGGCAATGAGCAGTTCTTC. Its translation is CSGLPGLAGNEQFF.

The chain employs TRBV20-1 and TRBJ1-5, with TRBD1 as a possible D gene (5 bases). V was pared by 6 bases and J by 3 bases, with 12 bases between. The CDR3 is 13 residues long. Germline assignment: CDR1 DFQATT and CDR2 SNEGSKA (reference sequence). CDR3 in amino acids: CSAAGRYNQPQHF. In DNA, the CDR3 is TGCAGTGCAGCGGGACGGTACAATCAGCCCCAGCATTTT.

This clonotype was counted at least ten times. The rearrangement links TRBV21-1 to TRBJ2-5; TRBD2, the table's D call, lacks a check against the DNA. TRBV21-1 is reported as a pseudogene. The CDR3 totals 22 residues. DNA of the CDR3: TGTGCCAGCAGCAAAGCTCCTTTGGAGGGGACTAGGGGACTAGCAGAGGGAGAGACCCAGTACTTC. Its protein product is CASSKAPLEGTRGLAEGETQYF.

CDR3 sequence reads: CASSQLTGTYGYTF. The CDR3 DNA reads TGTGCCAGCAGCCAACTGACAGGGACCTATGGCTACACCTTC. The genes are TRBV14 and TRBJ1-2, with 7 bases matching TRBD1. Germline V gives CDR1 SGHDN, CDR2 FVKESK. The CDR3 loop spans 14 amino acids. Trimming took 2 bases from V and 4 from J; bases not matched to a gene: 4.